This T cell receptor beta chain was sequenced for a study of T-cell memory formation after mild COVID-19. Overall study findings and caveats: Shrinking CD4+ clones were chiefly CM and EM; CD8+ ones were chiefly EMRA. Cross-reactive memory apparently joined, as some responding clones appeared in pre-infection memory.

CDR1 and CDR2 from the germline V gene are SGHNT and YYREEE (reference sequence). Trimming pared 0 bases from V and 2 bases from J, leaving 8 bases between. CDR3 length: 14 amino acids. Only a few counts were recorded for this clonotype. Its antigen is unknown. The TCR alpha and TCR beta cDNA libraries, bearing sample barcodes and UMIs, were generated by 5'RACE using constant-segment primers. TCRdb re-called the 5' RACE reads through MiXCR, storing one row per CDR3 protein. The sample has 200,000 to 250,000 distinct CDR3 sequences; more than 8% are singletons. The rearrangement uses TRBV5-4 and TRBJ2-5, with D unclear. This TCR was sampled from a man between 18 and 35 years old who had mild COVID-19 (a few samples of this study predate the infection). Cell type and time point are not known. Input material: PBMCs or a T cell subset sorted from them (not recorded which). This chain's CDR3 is CASSLEQRQETQYF. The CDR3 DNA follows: TGTGCCAGCAGCTTGGAACAGCGACAAGAGACCCAGTACTTC.